Below, 14 T cell receptor beta chains from the same sample are listed, as sequenced in a study of T-cell memory formation after mild COVID-19. TCRdb re-derived calls from the 5' RACE reads in MiXCR, one entry per CDR3 protein. The sample holds 250,000 to 350,000 distinct CDR3 sequences; about 15% are singletons and the top ten take around 23%. Source material: PBMCs or a T cell subset sorted from them (not recorded which). These receptors came from a man between 18 and 35 years old who had mild COVID-19 (a few samples of this study predate the infection). Cell type and time point are not known.

The J gene is TRBJ2-1, the V gene TRBV24-1, with TRBD2 matching 9 bases. Trimming cost V 4 bases and J 9 bases; bases outside gene matches: 9. The CDR3 spans 15 residues. CDR1 KGHDR and CDR2 SFDVKD come from the germline V gene. The CDR3, as DNA: TGTGCCACCAGTGACTTACGAGCGGGGGGCGGTGAGCAGTTCTTC. Translated, it gives CATSDLRAGGGEQFF.

The chain links TRBV29-1 to TRBJ1-1; possible D gene TRBD1, 5 bases. Per the germline V gene, CDR1 is SQVTM and CDR2 is ANQGSEA. The CDR3 has 13 amino acids. Trimming left V 0 bases short and J 8 bases short, with 13 bases between. The CDR3 nucleotides read TGCAGCGTTGAAGAGTGGGGGTCCCCAGAAGCTTTCTTT. It is translated as CSVEEWGSPEAFF.

This clonotype turned up a few times. This chain connects TRBV15 to TRBJ2-7, with a possible D match to TRBD2 (6 bases). V was trimmed by 0 bases and J by 0 bases, leaving 12 bases between them. CDR1 is LNHNV, CDR2 YYDKDF, per germline (reference sequence). This CDR3 spans 16 amino acids. CDR3 loop: CATSRDRRGSSYEQYF. CDR3 bases: TGTGCCACCAGCAGAGATCGCCGGGGGAGCTCCTACGAGCAGTACTTC.

V usage is TRBV15 and J usage is TRBJ2-7; D possibly uses TRBD1 or TRBD2 (5 bases each). Germline CDR1 and CDR2: LNHNV and YYDKDF (reference sequence). The CDR3 totals 15 residues. V lost 1 base, J lost 0 bases, and 10 bases lay in between. For the CDR3, the DNA is TGTGCCACCAGCAGAGCGGGGCTCGGCTCCTACGAGCAGTACTTC. The encoded protein is CATSRAGLGSYEQYF.

J is TRBJ2-1 and V is TRBV5-1; 10 nucleotides agree with TRBD1. Germline V gives CDR1 SGHRS, CDR2 YFSETQ. The CDR3 runs to 13 residues. V lost 8 bases to trimming and J lost 6 bases; unmatched junction nucleotides: 5. The CDR3 here is CASGDRGSNEQFF. CDR3 DNA sequence: TGCGCCAGTGGGGACAGGGGCTCCAATGAGCAGTTCTTC.

This clonotype was seen many times. This chain uses TRBV20-1 with TRBJ2-3, with D uncertain. Germline loops: CDR1 DFQATT, CDR2 SNEGSKA (reference sequence). Trimming shortened V by 0 bases and J by 3 bases, and 7 bases separated the two germline ends. This CDR3 spans 13 amino acids. As DNA, the CDR3 is TGCAGTGCTAGAGAATGGGCTACAGATACGCAGTATTTT. This translates into CSAREWATDTQYF.

In this sample, this clonotype turned up a few times. The chain couples TRBV29-1 to TRBJ2-7; D assignment may be TRBD1 or TRBD2 (6 bases each). The ends were cut back, 7 bases at V and 1 base at J, with 11 bases in the middle. CDR1 and CDR2 from the germline V gene are SQVTM and ANQGSEA. The length of the CDR3 is 12 residues. CDR3 DNA: TGCAGCGGACGGGGGCCATCCTACGAGCAGTACTTC. Protein product: CSGRGPSYEQYF.

A few counts support this clonotype. A much larger clonotype is one base distant, so this may be a read error. The chain combines TRBV7-9 with TRBJ2-5; no definite D call. V was cut by 8 bases and J by 3 bases, with 4 bases left in between. This CDR3 has 10 residues. Germline CDR1 and CDR2: SEHNR and FQNEAQ (reference sequence). Here the CDR3 reads CASAEETQYF. Here the CDR3 DNA reads TGTGCCAGCGCCGAAGAGACCCAGTACTTC.

CDR3 sequence: CSARTSGTGVYGYTF. The CDR3 DNA is TGCAGTGCTAGAACGTCCGGGACAGGGGTCTATGGCTACACCTTC. The rearrangement uses TRBV20-1 and TRBJ1-2, with TRBD1 identical over 10 bases. Germline V gene data show CDR1 as DFQATT and CDR2 as SNEGSKA (reference sequence). The CDR3 is 15 residues long. The junction had 7 bases not matched to a gene; V was cut back by 2 bases and J by 4 bases.

The chain is built from TRBV6-5 and TRBJ2-1; TRBD1 matches 10 bases. The J segment lost 10 bases and the V segment lost 2 bases, leaving 8 bases of the junction unmatched. This CDR3 comprises 15 residues. Germline lookup yields CDR1 MNHEY and CDR2 SVGAGI. This CDR3 reads CASSYVPGQGTEQFF. CDR3 nucleotides: TGTGCCAGCAGTTACGTCCCGGGACAGGGGACGGAGCAGTTCTTC.

This chain joins TRBV9 and TRBJ2-3, with 8 bases aligning to TRBD1. Looked up from germline, CDR1 is SGDLS and CDR2 is YYNGEE. The CDR3 runs 16 residues. Losses at the gene ends were 0 bases for V and 5 bases for J; bases not matched to a gene: 8. In nucleotides, the CDR3 is TGTGCCAGCAGCGTAGCAGTCCAGGGGGCTGGAGATACGCAGTATTTT. Translation gives CASSVAVQGAGDTQYF.

This clonotype was found a few times. The chain recombines TRBV5-1 with TRBJ2-7; D is perhaps TRBD1 (5 bases). CDR3 length: 14 amino acids. Germline CDR1 reads SGHRS; CDR2 reads YFSETQ. V was cut by 0 bases and J by 3 bases, with 10 bases left in between. The CDR3 DNA reads as TGCGCCAGCAGCTTGGCCACAGGCCACTACGAGCAGTACGTC. Its protein is CASSLATGHYEQYV.

For the CDR3, the DNA is TGTGCCAGCAGTTTGCACAGAAATGAGCAGTTCTTC. Amino acid sequence: CASSLHRNEQFF. The V and J genes are TRBV12-3 or TRBV12-4 and TRBJ2-1, with unresolved D. CDR3 length equals 12 residues. The V end was cut by 3 bases, the J end by 7 bases, with 7 bases between.

The chain carries TRBV10-3 and TRBJ1-4, with a tentative D call TRBD1 (5 bases). V gave up 4 bases and J gave up 4 bases, with 10 bases separating them. CDR1 ENHRY and CDR2 SYGVKD come from the germline V gene. The CDR3 is made up of 14 amino acids. In DNA, the CDR3 is TGTGCCATCAGTGCCGTGGGGGGTAATGAAAAACTGTTTTTT. This encodes CAISAVGGNEKLFF.